What follows are 17 T cell receptor beta chains derived from one specimen sequenced in a study of T-cell reconstitution after alpha-beta-depleted transplantation in children. Unique molecular identifiers were built into the TCRbeta library. Each CDR3 protein gets one entry after TCRdb re-called the PCR reads with MiXCR. The profile covers about 640,000 distinct CDR3 sequences, with roughly 17% appearing a single time and under 1.2% taken by the ten largest. The sample was PBMCs from the stem cell graft donor, taken from the stem cell graft. The receptors here all came from a human donor who donated a stem cell graft to a child with acute myeloid leukemia.

This clonotype was detected a few times. The rearrangement uses TRBV7-8 and TRBJ1-1, with no clear D. The CDR3 contains 12 residues. V gave up 1 base and J gave up 4 bases, with 4 bases separating them. Germline CDR1 reads SGHVS; CDR2 reads FQNEAQ. CDR3 residues: CASSLVTTEAFF. CDR3 nucleotide sequence: TGTGCCAGCAGCTTAGTAACCACTGAAGCTTTCTTT.

J is TRBJ2-3 and V is TRBV11-2; D is unclear. Germline CDR1 SGHAT, CDR2 FQNNGV. CDR3 length: 11 amino acids. The V end was cut by 6 bases, the J end by 5 bases, with 6 bases between. Here the CDR3 reads CASRGLDTQYF. In DNA form, the CDR3 reads TGTGCCAGCAGGGGCCTAGATACGCAGTATTTT.

This clonotype was seen ten or more times. The chain carries TRBV7-2 and TRBJ2-1; 9 positions match TRBD1. Losses at the gene ends were 10 bases for V and 8 bases for J; bases not matched to a gene: 18. This CDR3 region has 16 residues. Germline V gene data show CDR1 as SGHTA and CDR2 as FQGNSA. The CDR3 here is CATPTYPGQGIDEQFF. In DNA, the CDR3 is TGTGCCACTCCTACTTACCCTGGACAGGGGATCGATGAGCAGTTCTTC.

The chain joins TRBV11-2 to TRBJ2-7, with D unresolved. CDR1 is SGHAT, CDR2 FQNNGV, per germline. V lost 7 bases, J lost 0 bases, and 13 bases lay in between. This CDR3 comprises 14 residues. The CDR3 region has the DNA TGTGCCAGCACCTCCTCCCGAGGCTCCTACGAGCAGTACTTC. Its translation: CASTSSRGSYEQYF.

This clonotype occurred many times. This chain links TRBV20-1 with TRBJ2-5; no reliable D call. The germline V gene encodes CDR1 DFQATT and CDR2 SNEGSKA (reference sequence). The CDR3 is made up of 11 amino acids. Deletions cut 5 bases from V and 4 bases from J, with 8 bases between. CDR3 sequence reads: CSAWTRETQYF. DNA of the CDR3: TGCAGTGCTTGGACGCGAGAGACCCAGTACTTC.

The chain couples TRBV7-9 to TRBJ2-1; 7 bases match TRBD2. With 5 bases clipped from V and 6 bases from J, the junction kept 13 bases outside the gene matches. This CDR3 is built from 16 residues. Germline CDR1 is SEHNR and CDR2 is FQNEAQ (reference sequence). The DNA of the CDR3 is TGTGCCAGCAGCGCCAAGCGGGGAGACTCTGGCAATGAGCAGTTCTTC. Amino acids: CASSAKRGDSGNEQFF. Variable domain in full (rest from reference TRBV7-9 and TRBJ2-1): DTGVSQNPRHKITKRGQNVTFRCDPISEHNRLYWYRQTLGQGPEFLTYFQNEAQLEKSRLLSDRFSAERPKGSFSTLEIQRTEQGDSAMYLCASSAKRGDSGNEQFFGPGTRLTVL.

This clonotype was seen many times. The V call is TRBV7-2, the J call TRBJ2-1; 12 bases line up with TRBD2. The germline gives CDR1 SGHTA, CDR2 FQGNSA. The ends lost 5 bases at V and 9 bases at J; junction bases unmatched: 8. CDR3 length: 15 residues. The CDR3 bases are TGTGCCAGCAGCCCCCGGACTAGCGGGGCAGGTGAGCAGTTCTTC. This translates into CASSPRTSGAGEQFF.

This clonotype was detected ten times or more. The V call is TRBV12-3 or TRBV12-4, the J call TRBJ1-2; D remains unclear. This CDR3 comprises 11 residues. Trimming stripped 3 bases from V and 13 bases from J, with 12 bases between. This chain's CDR3 is CASSFGPLPTF. The CDR3 DNA is TGTGCCAGCAGTTTTGGCCCGCTGCCCACCTTC.

J is TRBJ1-4 and V is TRBV7-2; D is perhaps TRBD1 (5 bases). The CDR3 loop spans 13 amino acids. Trimming stripped 6 bases from V and 7 bases from J, with 12 bases between. CDR1 is SGHTA, CDR2 FQGNSA, per germline. CDR3 in DNA: TGTGCCAGCAGTAGGGACCGATCTGAAAAACTGTTTTTT. It is translated as CASSRDRSEKLFF.

The chain has TRBV6-1 and TRBJ2-7; TRBD1 might be the D (5 bases). This CDR3 has 13 residues. CDR1 is MNHNS, CDR2 SASEGT, per germline. V was shortened by 8 bases and J by 3 bases, with 14 bases between the two germline ends. CDR3 bases: TGTGCCAGCCGTAGCCTAGGGGACTACGAGCAGTACGTC. It is translated as CASRSLGDYEQYV.

The V gene is TRBV12-3 or TRBV12-4, the J gene TRBJ1-1; possible D gene TRBD1, 6 bases. The germline V and J ends were trimmed by 2 bases and 0 bases, with 10 bases remaining between them. CDR3 length: 15 residues. CDR3 DNA sequence: TGTGCCAGCAGTTTACAGGGGAGGATGAACACTGAAGCTTTCTTT. This gives the protein CASSLQGRMNTEAFF.

This clonotype was counted ten times or more. The rearrangement joins TRBV13 to TRBJ2-1; D may be TRBD2 (5 bases). V dropped 2 bases and J dropped 6 bases, with 11 bases sitting between them. This CDR3 region has 14 residues. Germline-derived CDR1 and CDR2 are PRHDT and FYEKMQ (reference sequence). In DNA form, the CDR3 reads TGTGCCAGCAGCTTATGGGAGCGGAGCAATGAGCAGTTCTTC. Its translation is CASSLWERSNEQFF.

This clonotype was recorded many times. V usage is TRBV7-2 and J usage is TRBJ2-7, with 7 nucleotides matching TRBD2. This CDR3 is 14 amino acids long. Trimming at V came to 7 bases and at J to 4 bases, leaving 10 bases not matched to a gene. Germline V CDR1 and CDR2: SGHTA, FQGNSA. Written as DNA, the CDR3 is TGTGCCAGCACCCCGACTAGCTTAGGTTACGAGCAGTACTTC. Translation: CASTPTSLGYEQYF.

The gene calls are TRBV20-1 and TRBJ2-3; TRBD1 aligns across 11 bases. The germline V gene has CDR1 DFQATT and CDR2 SNEGSKA (reference sequence). This CDR3 region has 15 residues. The junction had 8 bases not matched to a gene; V was cut back by 6 bases and J by 3 bases. This chain's CDR3 is CSAPLRDRGTDTQYF. DNA of the CDR3: TGCAGTGCACCGCTCCGGGACAGGGGGACAGATACGCAGTATTTT.

This clonotype showed up many times. V usage is TRBV2 and J usage is TRBJ1-2, with D possibly being TRBD1 (5 bases). V gave up 3 bases and J gave up 3 bases, with 17 bases separating them. This CDR3 has 16 residues. Germline V lookup: CDR1 SNHLY, CDR2 FYNNEI. CDR3 nucleotide sequence: TGTGCCAGCAGTGATTCGGCAGGGACGCGGCACTATGGCTACACCTTC. Amino acid sequence: CASSDSAGTRHYGYTF.

Many counts were recorded for this clonotype. This chain connects TRBV24-1 to TRBJ2-5; 9 bases fit TRBD2. The CDR3 sequence is 13 residues long. Germline V gene sequence: CDR1 KGHDR, CDR2 SFDVKD. The V and J ends lost 10 bases and 5 bases, in that order; junction bases with no gene match: 7. The CDR3 DNA reads TGTGCCACTATGGGACTAGCCGGGGAGACCCAGTACTTC. Translated: CATMGLAGETQYF.

This clonotype was detected many times. J is TRBJ2-4 and V is TRBV20-1, with 9 nucleotides matching TRBD1. CDR1 is DFQATT, CDR2 SNEGSKA, per germline (reference sequence). V shed 2 bases and J 1 base; nucleotides not matched to a gene: 6. The CDR3 is 16 residues long. For the CDR3, the DNA is TGCAGTGCTAGACTAGGGACAGGGTTCGCCAAAAACATTCAGTACTTC. Translation gives CSARLGTGFAKNIQYF.